One and the same sample provided the 25 T cell receptor beta chains below, sequenced in a study of cytomegalovirus exposure and HLA in healthy donors. 13 Jbeta primers and 60 Vbeta primers were used for the PCR. Only in-frame clones appear in the TCRdb table, and some are missing; sequencing was by immunoSEQ multiplex PCR. Found here are some 100,000 clones, under 85% of them singletons; the top ten hold around 3%. Sequenced: PBMCs. Receptor source: a female donor in good health and CMV-seropositive.

The V call is TRBV11-2, the J call TRBJ2-3; 7 bases are a match to TRBD2. This CDR3 region has 14 residues. V was pared by 6 bases and J by 0 bases, with 3 bases of the junction left unmatched. Germline CDR1 SGHAT, CDR2 FQNNGV. The CDR3: CASRGGVSTDTQYF. The CDR3 nucleotides read TGTGCCAGCAGGGGGGGGGTTAGCACAGATACGCAGTATTTT. Drawing the rest from reference TRBV11-2 and TRBJ2-3, the complete variable domain is EAGVAQSPRYKIIEKRQSVAFWCNPISGHATLYWYQQILGQGPKLLIQFQNNGVVDDSQLPKDRFSAERLKGVDSTLKIQPAKLEDSAVYLCASRGGVSTDTQYFGPGTRLTVL.

The chain couples TRBV30 to TRBJ1-3, with 11 bases identical to TRBD1. Germline values: CDR1 GTSNPN, CDR2 SVGIG (reference sequence). This CDR3 region has 13 residues. Trimming at V came to 4 bases and at J to 8 bases, leaving 4 bases not matched to a gene. This CDR3 is CAWNRDRGDTIYF. CDR3 DNA: TGTGCCTGGAACCGGGACAGGGGGGACACCATATATTTT.

The chain combines TRBV7-2 with TRBJ2-1; 8 bases are a match to TRBD1. CDR1 and CDR2 from the germline V gene are SGHTA and FQGNSA. The CDR3 sequence is 16 residues long. V dropped 5 bases and J dropped 2; count of bases not matched to a gene: 8. The CDR3 DNA reads TGTGCCAGCAGCCGGCTCCGGGACAGGACCTACAATGAGCAGTTCTTC. Its protein is CASSRLRDRTYNEQFF.

The chain recombines TRBV6-1 with TRBJ2-1; 9 positions agree with TRBD1. Germline V gives CDR1 MNHNS, CDR2 SASEGT. V shed 1 base and J 3 bases; nucleotides not matched to a gene: 1. The CDR3 length is 15 residues. Here the CDR3 DNA reads TGTGCCAGCAGTGAAGAGACAGGGGGCTACAATGAGCAGTTCTTC. It is translated as CASSEETGGYNEQFF.

The chain uses TRBV6-5 and TRBJ2-1, with TRBD2 as a possible D gene (5 bases). Looked up from germline, CDR1 is MNHEY and CDR2 is SVGAGI. The CDR3 consists of 14 residues. Deletions cut 7 bases from V and 9 bases from J, with 19 bases between. CDR3 region: CASTPRLPSGEQFF. In DNA, the CDR3 is TGTGCCAGCACCCCACGACTACCGAGCGGTGAGCAGTTCTTC.

The chain has TRBV28 and TRBJ2-1, with 7 bases fitting TRBD2. The CDR3 is 16 amino acids. The germline V gene has CDR1 MDHEN and CDR2 SYDVKM. With V trimmed by 7 bases and J by 8 bases, 17 bases remained unmatched. CDR3 in amino acids: CASTLNGRGKGHEQFF. The CDR3 DNA is TGTGCCAGCACCCTAAATGGGAGGGGAAAGGGCCATGAGCAGTTCTTC.

The chain combines TRBV27 with TRBJ2-7; D remains ambiguous. V lost 5 bases, J lost 0 bases, and 8 bases lay in between. The CDR3 length is 13 residues. The germline gives CDR1 MNHEY, CDR2 SMNVEV (reference sequence). CDR3 in DNA: TGTGCCAGCAGTATCTCGAGCTCCTACGAGCAGTACTTC. Translated, it gives CASSISSSYEQYF.

The chain has TRBV13 and TRBJ2-7, with 9 nucleotides matching TRBD2. Germline CDR1 and CDR2: PRHDT and FYEKMQ (reference sequence). Trimming removed 2 bases from V and 2 bases from J; junction bases left unmatched: 13. The length of the CDR3 is 18 residues. CDR3 nucleotide sequence: TGTGCCAGCAGCTTAAGGACCGGGGAGCGGGAGGTTCCCTACGAGCAGTACTTC. It encodes CASSLRTGEREVPYEQYF.

This clone turned up a few times. In DNA, the CDR3 is TGTGCCAGCAGCCCGGGGGATACAGATACGCAGTATTTT. It translates to CASSPGDTDTQYF. The rearrangement uses TRBV6-4 and TRBJ2-3, with a possible D match to TRBD2 (6 bases). Germline V gene sequence: CDR1 MRHNA, CDR2 SNTAGT. The CDR3 has 13 amino acids. Trimming left V 6 bases short and J 3 bases short, with 10 bases between.

The rearrangement links TRBV28 to TRBJ1-3; tentatively, D is TRBD1 (5 bases). Trimming stripped 7 bases from V and 0 bases from J, with 16 bases between. The CDR3 contains 16 residues. CDR1 is MDHEN and CDR2 is SYDVKM in the germline V gene. CDR3 bases: TGTGCCAGCACAACCTCGGGGACTTACTCTGGAAACACCATATATTTT. Translation gives CASTTSGTYSGNTIYF.

The CDR3 sequence is CASSRYRDYEQYF. Written as DNA, the CDR3 is TGTGCCAGCAGCCGTTACCGGGACTACGAGCAGTACTTC. V and J are TRBV7-2 and TRBJ2-7; tentatively, D is TRBD2 (5 bases). Germline-derived CDR1 and CDR2 are SGHTA and FQGNSA. The CDR3 has 13 amino acids. The V gene lost 5 bases and the J gene lost 3 bases, with 11 bases spanning the gap.

The chain links TRBV5-6 to TRBJ1-6; no reliable D call. The CDR3 spans 14 residues. Trimming took off 0 bases at V and 8 bases at J, with 9 bases between the two ends. Germline V gene data show CDR1 as SGHDT and CDR2 as YYEEEE. The CDR3 spells CASSLERRDSPLHF. CDR3 DNA: TGTGCCAGCAGCTTGGAGAGGCGGGATTCACCCCTCCACTTT.

In this sample, this clone turned up a few times. The chain combines TRBV2 with TRBJ2-1; TRBD2 matches at 11 bases. The germline V gene encodes CDR1 SNHLY and CDR2 FYNNEI. Trimming cost V 7 bases and J 6 bases; bases outside gene matches: 2. The CDR3 covers 13 residues. The DNA for the CDR3 is TGTGCCAGCACTAGCGGGAGGACCAATGAGCAGTTCTTC. Encoded protein: CASTSGRTNEQFF.

The V gene is TRBV29-1, the J gene TRBJ2-5; possible D gene TRBD2, 6 bases. The CDR3 sequence is 13 residues long. Germline values: CDR1 SQVTM, CDR2 ANQGSEA. V lost 4 bases and J 11 bases, leaving 20 bases between the germline ends. In DNA, the CDR3 is TGCAGCGTTGCAGATAGCTCCACGGGGGAGCAGTACTTC. Its protein is CSVADSSTGEQYF.

The chain employs TRBV29-1 and TRBJ2-1, with 9 bases fitting TRBD2. The J segment lost 4 bases and the V segment lost 8 bases, leaving 9 bases of the junction unmatched. This CDR3 is 14 amino acids long. Germline CDR1 reads SQVTM; CDR2 reads ANQGSEA. This CDR3 reads CSSSRGGRYNEQFF. The CDR3 DNA sequence: TGCAGCTCGTCGCGGGGGGGCAGATACAATGAGCAGTTCTTC.

V gene TRBV11-2 combines with J gene TRBJ2-3, with TRBD2 identical over 10 bases. The CDR3 runs to 15 residues. V was pared by 1 base and J by 6 bases, with 4 bases of the junction left unmatched. Germline V gene sequence: CDR1 SGHAT, CDR2 FQNNGV. This chain's CDR3 is CASSLGLAGVDTQYF. CDR3 bases: TGTGCCAGCAGCTTAGGCCTAGCGGGAGTGGATACGCAGTATTTT.

The chain combines TRBV28 with TRBJ2-7, with a weak D call TRBD2 (5 bases). The V gene lost 4 bases and the J gene lost 3 bases, with 19 bases spanning the gap. The V gene's germline CDR1 is MDHEN and CDR2 SYDVKM. The CDR3 length is 16 residues. The CDR3 DNA sequence: TGTGCCAGCAGTTCACTAGGACGAGAGACTGGCTACGAGCAGTACTTC. Translation: CASSSLGRETGYEQYF.

The chain combines TRBV5-6 with TRBJ1-6, with unresolved D. The CDR3 contains 17 residues. V was cut by 1 base and J by 7 bases, with 18 bases left in between. Germline-derived CDR1 and CDR2 are SGHDT and YYEEEE. CDR3 residues: CASSLSYGSAGNSPLHF. The CDR3 nucleotides are TGTGCCAGCAGCTTGAGTTACGGGTCGGCCGGGAATTCACCCCTCCACTTT.

The chain is built from TRBV7-6 and TRBJ2-5, with 14 nucleotides matching TRBD2. V gave up 5 bases and J gave up 4 bases; unmatched junction bases: 24. The CDR3 extends over 22 amino acids. The germline CDR1 and CDR2 sequences are SGHVS and FNYEAQ. CDR3 in amino acids: CASSPGGRLAGGLVRVRETQYF. Here the CDR3 DNA reads TGTGCCAGCAGCCCGGGGGGCCGACTAGCGGGAGGGCTCGTGAGGGTCAGAGAGACCCAGTACTTC.

The V and J genes are TRBV2 and TRBJ2-7; 14 bases line up with TRBD2. This CDR3 region has 14 residues. Germline values: CDR1 SNHLY, CDR2 FYNNEI. V shed 6 bases, J shed 3 bases, and the junction held 1 base outside the gene matches. CDR3 nucleotides: TGTGCCAGCAGCGGGACTAGCGGGGGCTACGAGCAGTACTTC. It encodes CASSGTSGGYEQYF.

CDR3 loop: CSVAASGRFENEQFF. The CDR3 DNA reads as TGCAGCGTTGCAGCGAGCGGGAGGTTTGAGAATGAGCAGTTCTTC. The rearrangement uses TRBV29-1 and TRBJ2-1, with 9 nucleotides matching TRBD2. The CDR3 is 15 amino acids. J was trimmed by 7 bases and V by 4 bases; bases with no gene match: 11. Germline V gene data show CDR1 as SQVTM and CDR2 as ANQGSEA.

This chain connects TRBV6-1 to TRBJ2-1; TRBD2 matches at 8 bases. This CDR3 contains 14 residues. The trim removed 4 bases at V and 2 bases at J, leaving 1 base unmatched. Germline V lookup: CDR1 MNHNS, CDR2 SASEGT. CDR3 loop: CASSVRGAYNEQFF. In nucleotides, the CDR3 is TGTGCCAGCAGTGTGCGGGGGGCCTACAATGAGCAGTTCTTC.

The V and J genes are TRBV5-1 and TRBJ2-2; the match to TRBD2 covers 8 bases. The trim removed 0 bases at V and 3 bases at J, leaving 1 base unmatched. The CDR3 is 15 residues long. Germline loops: CDR1 SGHRS, CDR2 YFSETQ. CDR3 sequence: CASSLGAGDTGELFF. CDR3 bases: TGCGCCAGCAGCTTGGGAGCGGGGGACACCGGGGAGCTGTTTTTT.

This clone was seen more than once but under ten times. The gene calls are TRBV28 and TRBJ1-1, with D uncertain. The V and J ends lost 8 bases and 1 base respectively, with 8 bases between them. The CDR3 is 12 residues long. CDR1 and CDR2 from the germline V gene are MDHEN and SYDVKM. The CDR3 sequence: CASAWRNTEAFF. The CDR3, as DNA: TGTGCCAGCGCTTGGAGGAACACTGAAGCTTTCTTT.

This clone was found once. The chain couples TRBV19 to TRBJ2-5; TRBD2 matches 7 bases. The CDR3 is made up of 16 amino acids. Germline CDR1 is LNHDA and CDR2 is SQIVND (reference sequence). Trimming took 1 base from V and 5 from J; bases not matched to a gene: 10. As DNA, the CDR3 is TGTGCCAGTAGTATAGGGGCTAGCGGATATATGGAGACCCAGTACTTC. Encoded protein: CASSIGASGYMETQYF.